The present TCR beta chain was sequenced within a study of cytomegalovirus exposure and HLA in healthy donors. Study summary: Early on, a data release was issued that held approximately 78 million unique TCRs from HLA-typed donors. Findings and limits, study-wide: There were approximately 150 TCR beta chains listed as cytomegalovirus-associated. Analyses of presence/absence relied on an assumption of roughly uniform sequencing depth across donors.

Note on this clone: Its specificity is unknown.

The PCR contained 60 Vbeta and 13 Jbeta primers. Generated by immunoSEQ multiplex PCR, the TCRdb table keeps only in-frame clones and is missing some. Here the sample spans 150,000 to 200,000 clones, roughly 77% being singletons. This receptor was taken from a male donor in good health and CMV-seropositive. The sequencing input was PBMCs.

The DNA of the CDR3 is TGTGCCACCCAAGCCCGATTATCCGGGGCTGAAGCTTTCTTT. Protein sequence: CATQARLSGAEAFF. The chain joins TRBV19 to TRBJ1-1; D gene uncertain. Germline CDR1 is LNHDA and CDR2 is SQIVND (reference sequence). The V and J ends lost 10 bases and 6 bases respectively, with 21 bases between them. This CDR3 spans 14 amino acids.